This T cell receptor (beta chain) appears in the sequencing data of a study of Ad26.COV2.S vaccination and SARS-CoV-2 variants (dated by TCRdb to about 2021). At the level of the whole study: Vaccine-arm donors came from COV1001, a multicentre, randomized, double-blind, placebo-controlled phase I-IIa trial of Ad26.COV2.S in healthy adults. Blinding of investigators to trial group allocation was maintained during experiments and outcome assessment. TCRbeta repertoire sequencing was used to assess the specificity and breadth of SARS-CoV-2-reactive T cell receptors after Ad26.COV2.S vaccination. The TCR-sequenced set comprised approximately 30 samples: about 19 Ad26.COV2.S vaccine recipients, 5 placebo recipients and 8 SARS-CoV-2 convalescent individuals. Trial participants were randomized into five groups of five: low-dose or high-dose Ad26.COV2.S given once or twice, or placebo on both occasions. Dosing of Ad26.COV2.S was intramuscular, at either 5x10^10 or 1x10^11 viral particles, delivered as one shot or as two shots spaced 56 days apart.

Broader findings and caveats from the paper: The study lacked the statistical power to compare responses across vaccine doses or regimens. Vaccine and placebo recipients had comparable non-spike TCR breadth, which fits with the vaccine containing only spike. After vaccination, substantial breadth of spike-specific CD8+ and CD4+ T cell responses was reported. Spike-specific TCR breadth was higher in Ad26.COV2.S recipients than in placebo recipients (P = 0.0014). According to the authors, total T cell responses may have been underestimated by the TCR breadth and depth analyses.

The treatment or condition label of this sample denotes: some 20 received Ad26.COV2.S at low or high dose, single or two shots; about 5 received placebo; per-sample allocation not given. For vaccine and placebo recipients, repertoires were sequenced using samples collected on day 63 after the first injection. Between 29 July and 7 August 2020, Cohort 1b enrolled 20 to 30 adults aged 18-55 years at one site in Boston, USA. As a vaccine, Ad26.COV2.S was a replication-incompetent adenovirus type 26 vector that expressed a prefusion-stabilized SARS-CoV-2 spike protein derived from the original Wuhan strain. CDR3 length: 15 amino acids, cysteine to phenylalanine. This entry keeps only the CDR3 DNA: 45 bases, framed from base 1. The germline V gene supplies CDR1 LGHNA and CDR2 YSLEER. The germline ends are 13 bases apart after V is trimmed by 4 bases and J by 1 base. TCRbeta CDR3 regions were sequenced with the immunoSEQ Assay. After extraction, genomic DNA underwent amplification by bias-controlled multiplex PCR, followed by high-throughput sequencing. For the original study's pipeline: To quantify the absolute abundance of each unique TCRbeta CDR3 region, sequences were collapsed and filtered. Usable DNA was measured by amplifying reference genes present in all nucleated cells, and TCRbeta template counts were normalized to that usable DNA to estimate T cell fraction. Repertoire TCRs were annotated as SARS-CoV-2-specific when V gene, CDR3 amino acid sequence and J gene were exactly matched to a known reactive TCR set. MIRA supplied the reference SARS-CoV-2 TCR set, which was filtered for enrichment in COVID-19-positive ImmuneCODE repertoires so that public or cross-reactive TCRs were removed. Drawing on the MIRA antigens, annotated TCRs were analysed further at the level of specific ORF or position within ORF. Depth was the summed frequency of annotated unique rearrangements, while breadth was defined as annotated unique rearrangements over total unique productive rearrangements. Two-sided Wilcoxon rank-sum tests were applied when comparing TCR breadth between groups. Sourced from immuneACCESS, this table was stored by TCRdb with only in-frame sequences that have V and J called. A share of the clones is absent; for the studies checked, an unresolved V gene accounts for under half, and the remainder has no known explanation. V, J and clone size are taken as reported in that table, and D and trimming were inferred from the DNA itself. Within this sample are some 240,000 clones, with 87% of them counted one time only. The ten largest clones represent less than 3% of the sample.

Only one count was recorded for this clone. Its target antigen remains unknown. No clone much larger than this one lies a single base away; base qualities are absent. This sequence uses TRBV4-3 and TRBJ1-1; no D gene can be assigned with confidence. The material was peripheral blood, obtained in a trial of Ad26.COV2.S vaccine versus placebo. This TCR was sampled from a person between 18 and 60 years old who received the Ad26.COV2.S COVID-19 vaccine or a placebo. The DNA is TGCGCCAGCAGCCCGGGCTTGTGGGCGAACACTGAAGCTTTCTTT. This codes for CASSPGLWANTEAFF.